Sequencing of this T cell receptor (beta chain) was carried out in a study of cytomegalovirus exposure and HLA in healthy donors (dated by TCRdb to the late 2010s). Looking at the study overall: An earlier analysis of some 620 of the donors reported 250 to 300 Gb of sequence data and about 120 million unique TCR beta sequences obtained from some 200 million T cells. About 320 gigabases of sequencing data and approximately 93 million unique TCR sequences were included in an early release covering 550 to 650 HLA-typed donors. Of the roughly 430 genotyped donors, around 81% fell in the genetic ancestry cluster associated with self-reported Caucasian donors. The study was designed to test whether signatures of past pathogen exposure could be identified by cataloging public T cell receptors. Using immunosequencing, the study profiled T cell repertoires from roughly 650 subjects and related those repertoires to cytomegalovirus serostatus. Besides the first cohort of approximately 670 subjects, a separate validation cohort made up of 120 different subjects was used. To predict cytomegalovirus infection status, the study combined high-throughput TCR immunosequencing, statistical association of individual TCRs with disease status, and machine learning. To study patterns of TCR occurrence, a later analysis re-analyzed previously published TCR beta repertoires from 650 to 750 donors and added high-resolution HLA genotyping. Rather than drawing on any new phenotypic data, the later analysis identified candidate immune exposures from TCR beta sequences and the way those sequences occurred across donors. To decide whether each TCR beta V gene segment behaved as functional or pseudogenic, an earlier analysis of some 580 of the donors relied on high-throughput TCR beta sequencing. Alongside the repertoire data, information on donor age, sex, ethnicity and CMV serostatus was compiled. A later genetic analysis took genome-wide SNP genotypes for 398 of the 666 donors and used that subset as a discovery cohort. All discovery cohort repertoires had been generated on a single sequencing platform. HLA typing included class I and class II loci at four-digit resolution. The number of typed donors differed by locus: about 629-630 for A, B, C, DRB1 and DQB1; 522 for DQA1; fewer than 610 for DPA1; and around 470 for DPB1. Four to six DR-DQ haplotypes were handled as single units for association and clustering, since linkage in the cohort was strong. On average, around 230,000 unique TCR beta nucleotide sequences were sequenced per donor among a few hundred genotyped donors of the cohort, with roughly 19% of those sequences being non-productive. Overall study outcomes, separate from this receptor: Compared with the roughly 720-donor mean, donors in an Asian-associated ancestry cluster had fewer N-insertions in productive TCRs, according to a later genetic analysis. The study gave a list of about 150 TCR beta chains associated with cytomegalovirus. A few of the identified cytomegalovirus-associated TCR beta chains were confirmed in vitro to be specific for cytomegalovirus antigens. The classifier was reported to diagnose cytomegalovirus status with high specificity and sensitivity in both the original and validation cohorts. In this cohort, only TCR beta chains were sequenced, and detectable features were limited by the absence of alpha or paired-chain data. The 87-base-pair reads could not distinguish some IMGT-functional V segments, including TRBV6-2 and TRBV6-3, so those segments were excluded. The authors suggested that the approach could potentially be extended to other disease states and immunological phenotypes. A cluster of highly shared sequence variants was judged likely to represent a technical artifact of the sequencing pipeline. Specific HLA alleles were associated with about 17,000 TCR beta sequences at a false discovery rate of 0.05 in a later analysis. According to a later analysis, most CMV-associated TCR beta chains appeared to be HLA-restricted, and the HLA associations seemed to be driven largely by CMV exposure. A later analysis found that HLA-associated TCR beta chains were more clonally expanded and had lower generation probabilities than equally common non-associated chains. Linkage disequilibrium might explain the correlated functional status among segregating V segments, but an unknown experimental factor could not be ruled out. Across donors, most TCR sequences were observed very rarely, whereas some public TCRs were present in many individuals. Because some donors lacked HLA typing at each locus, the association tests relied only on the typed subset. An earlier analysis of approximately 500 of the donors showed that most TCR beta V segments appeared in productive rearrangements either about 87% or about 30% of the time, which broadly matched IMGT annotations. Several of the top co-occurrence clusters appeared to be linked to parvovirus B19, influenza, CMV and Epstein-Barr virus, according to a later analysis. In a later analysis, TCR association rates were found to vary across HLA loci, with the most associated TCRs seen for DRB1 alleles and the fewest for HLA-C alleles. Over 15 rarely observed V segments, including chromosome 9 orphons, were excluded from the earlier analysis of approximately 500 of the donors because counts were too low. A further reported finding was that TCR beta sequences accurately predicted the HLA-A and HLA-B alleles for most subjects in the first cohort. For the cohort, immune exposure information was limited to CMV serostatus. Roughly uniform sequencing depth across donors was assumed in presence/absence analyses, although this assumption may not hold. Strong co-occurrence of HLA alleles, especially DR and DQ, made assigning TCR associations to individual alleles difficult. In a later genetic analysis, a missense DCLRE1C variant was associated with V-gene and J-gene trimming of TCR beta chains, and the association was replicated in an independent cohort.

This clone was counted a single time. Its binding antigen is unknown. No much larger clone exists at a distance of one base, and base qualities are not known. The cohort was made up of hundreds of healthy bone marrow donors. At the time of sampling, all cohort members were nominally healthy, though unrecorded immune exposures were likely present. The donor tested CMV seronegative, placing the donor among the 350 or so seronegative members of the cohort. Every donor gave a peripheral blood sample, and the peripheral blood mononuclear cells from that sample were used for TCR beta sequencing. Genomic DNA extraction from the blood cell samples was performed with the Qiagen DNeasy Blood Extraction Kit. Trimming costs V 3 bases and J 1 base, and their ends lie 9 bases apart. Per the germline V gene, MNHNS is the CDR1 and SASEGT is the CDR2. There are 14 amino acids in the CDR3, from cysteine to phenylalanine inclusive. This entry keeps only the CDR3 DNA: 42 bases, framed from base 1.

Libraries were constructed by the immunoSEQ multiplex PCR assay. For the multiplex PCR, a mixture combining 60 forward primers for TCR Vbeta segments and 13 reverse primers for TCR Jbeta segments was used. A multiplex PCR assay on genomic DNA amplified the CDR3 region of rearranged TCR beta genes. Amplified TCR beta libraries were sequenced as 87-base-pair reads on the Illumina HiSeq System. The published analysis was carried out like this. A later analysis counted some 74 million unique TCR beta chains across the 550 to 700 repertoires, and around 9.9 million of these chains were shared by at least two donors. Raw reads were error-corrected and collapsed into unique sequences with a nearest-neighbor algorithm that merged closely related sequences to remove PCR and sequencing errors. V, D and J gene segments were assigned by aligning CDR3 sequences to IMGT reference sequences. Each retained sequence needed at least a six-nucleotide match to both a V gene segment and a J gene segment. A rearrangement was called productive if the CDR3 had no stop codons and remained in frame with V and J, and every other rearrangement was called non-productive. Following IMGT convention, CDR3 was defined as the stretch from the second conserved V-encoded cysteine up to the conserved J-encoded phenylalanine. The earlier analysis of approximately 500 of the donors excluded sequences that lacked an unambiguous match to a single V gene segment. In an earlier analysis of approximately 610 of the donors, V segments were called functional above 56.7% productive rearrangements and were called segregating when the between-donor standard deviation exceeded 5%. A statistical classification framework was developed to diagnose cytomegalovirus status using the catalog of TCR beta chain sequences. In a later analysis, V and J genes were assigned by comparing TCR nucleotide sequences against IMGT/GENE-DB human TR gene sequences. The TCRdist pipeline was used in a later analysis to assign CDR3 sequences and most-parsimonious VDJ recombination scenarios. In a later analysis, each TCR beta chain was defined by its CDR3 amino acid sequence together with its V-gene family, and reads lacking a unique V-gene family were excluded. As a way to deal with suspected cross-contamination and a sequencing artifact, a later analysis dropped 640 or so nucleotide sequences that were highly shared and had low generation probability. For each public chain, a later analysis derived a clonal expansion index from normalized ranks of inferred template counts within each repertoire. Generation probabilities in a later analysis came from a VDJ recombination model fitted to out-of-frame rearrangements, and those results were checked against IGoR. In a later analysis, TCR-TCR, TCR-HLA and TCR-CMV co-occurrence was scored with hypergeometric tests, and a repertoire-size bias correction was applied to TCR pairs. To estimate false discovery rates, a later analysis permuted the HLA or CMV assignments 20 times. A later analysis grouped co-occurring TCRs with DBSCAN, adding TCRdist sequence similarity when clustering within HLA-allele-positive subsets. Repertoires with fewer than 30,000 or more than 120,000 public chains were left out of co-occurrence clustering, as were about five repertoires with anomalous nucleotide sharing. The clones in this table, taken by TCRdb from immuneACCESS, are in-frame only. Not every clone is retained; where verified, under half of the shortfall comes from an unresolved V gene, and the cause of the rest is unknown. Clone size and the V and J calls come from that table; the DNA yielded D and trimming. Here the sample has roughly 150,000 clones; 75% to 90% occur a single time. The ten largest clonotypes hold 2% to 2.5% of the sample.

The clonotype comes from a male donor in good health and CMV-seronegative. Sequencing was performed on PBMCs. The V and J segments used are TRBV6-1 and TRBJ1-1, with a weak D call of TRBD1 (6 bases match). The CDR3 reads as follows: CASSDFRGNTEAFF. The bases are TGTGCCAGCAGTGATTTCAGGGGGAACACTGAAGCTTTCTTT.